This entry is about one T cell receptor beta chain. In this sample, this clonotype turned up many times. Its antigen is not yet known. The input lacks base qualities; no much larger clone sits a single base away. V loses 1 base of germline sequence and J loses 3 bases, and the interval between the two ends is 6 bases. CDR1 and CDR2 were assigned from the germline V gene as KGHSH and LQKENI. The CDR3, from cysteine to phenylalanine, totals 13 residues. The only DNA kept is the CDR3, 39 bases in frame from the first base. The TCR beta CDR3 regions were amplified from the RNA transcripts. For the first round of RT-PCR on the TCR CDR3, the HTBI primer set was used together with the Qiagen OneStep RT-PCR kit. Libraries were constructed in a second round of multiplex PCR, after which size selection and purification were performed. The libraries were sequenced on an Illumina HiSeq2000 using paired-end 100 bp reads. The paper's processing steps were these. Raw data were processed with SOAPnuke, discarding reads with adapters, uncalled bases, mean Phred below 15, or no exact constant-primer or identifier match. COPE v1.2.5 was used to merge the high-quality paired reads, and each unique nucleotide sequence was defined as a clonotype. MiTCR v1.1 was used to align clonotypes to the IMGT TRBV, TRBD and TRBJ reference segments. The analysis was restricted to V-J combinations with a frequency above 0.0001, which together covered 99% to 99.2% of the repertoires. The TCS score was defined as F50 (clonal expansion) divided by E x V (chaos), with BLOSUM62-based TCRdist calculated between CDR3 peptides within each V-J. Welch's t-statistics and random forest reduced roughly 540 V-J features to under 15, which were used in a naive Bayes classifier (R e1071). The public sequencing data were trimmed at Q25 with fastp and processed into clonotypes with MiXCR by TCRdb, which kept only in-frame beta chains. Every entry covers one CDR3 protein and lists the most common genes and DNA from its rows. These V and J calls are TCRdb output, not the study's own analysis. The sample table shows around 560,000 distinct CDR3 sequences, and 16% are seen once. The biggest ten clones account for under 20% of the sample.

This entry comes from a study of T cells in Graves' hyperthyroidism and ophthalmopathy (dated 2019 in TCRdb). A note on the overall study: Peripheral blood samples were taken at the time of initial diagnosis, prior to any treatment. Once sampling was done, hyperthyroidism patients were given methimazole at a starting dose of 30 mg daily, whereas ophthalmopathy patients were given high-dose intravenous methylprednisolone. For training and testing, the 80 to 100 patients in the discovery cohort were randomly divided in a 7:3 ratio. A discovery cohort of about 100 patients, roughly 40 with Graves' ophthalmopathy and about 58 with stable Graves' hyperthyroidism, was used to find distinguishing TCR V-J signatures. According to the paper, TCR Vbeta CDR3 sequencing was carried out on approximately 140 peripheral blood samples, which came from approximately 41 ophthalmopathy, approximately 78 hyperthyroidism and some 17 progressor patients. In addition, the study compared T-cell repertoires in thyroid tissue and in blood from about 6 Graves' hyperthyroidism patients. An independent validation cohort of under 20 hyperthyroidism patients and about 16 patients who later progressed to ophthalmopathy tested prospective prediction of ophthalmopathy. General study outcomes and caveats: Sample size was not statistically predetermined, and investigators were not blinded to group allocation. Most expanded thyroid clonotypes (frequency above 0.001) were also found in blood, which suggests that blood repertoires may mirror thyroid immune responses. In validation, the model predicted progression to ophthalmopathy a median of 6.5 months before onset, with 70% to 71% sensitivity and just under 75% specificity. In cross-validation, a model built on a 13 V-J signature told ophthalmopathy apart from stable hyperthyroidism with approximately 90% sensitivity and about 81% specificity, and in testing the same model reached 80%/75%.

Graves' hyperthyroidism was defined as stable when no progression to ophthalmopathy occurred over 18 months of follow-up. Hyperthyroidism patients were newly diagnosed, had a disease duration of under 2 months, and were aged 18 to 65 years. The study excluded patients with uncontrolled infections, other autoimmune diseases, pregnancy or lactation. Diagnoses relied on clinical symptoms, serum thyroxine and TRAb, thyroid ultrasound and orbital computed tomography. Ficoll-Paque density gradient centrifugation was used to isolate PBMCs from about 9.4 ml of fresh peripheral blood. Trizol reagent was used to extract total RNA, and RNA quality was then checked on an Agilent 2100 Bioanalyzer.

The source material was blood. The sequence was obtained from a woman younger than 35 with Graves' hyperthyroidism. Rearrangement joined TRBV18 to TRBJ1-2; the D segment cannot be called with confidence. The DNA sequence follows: TGTGCCAGCTCACCACGGGTGGACTATGGCTACACCTTC. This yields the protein CASSPRVDYGYTF.